The rows below give T cell receptor beta chains drawn from one sample of a study of human T cells and chemical hapten exposure. In TCRdb, the RACE reads were re-called with MiXCR into one record per CDR3 protein. The sample lists approximately 80,000 distinct CDR3 sequences, around 10% occurring once. The sequenced sample was whole blood, obtained in connection with sensitization to the hapten diphenylcyclopropenone (DPC). Source of these receptors: a woman in her forties or fifties with alopecia areata. Some clones in this sample may be carry-over from other donors' samples. The CDR3 runs from the conserved cysteine through the conserved F or W. Fields, in order: J gene, clone size, D gene, V gene, CDR3 protein, CDR3 DNA. The D gene is left open where the match is weak. Where a row states a size, it is once, few, many or the class of an expanded clone; other rows omit it.

TRBJ1-1 | few | . | TRBV7-2 | CASSSHFRNTEAFF | TGTGCCAGCAGCTCTCACTTCAGGAACACTGAAGCTTTCTTT
TRBJ1-4 | many | . | TRBV29-1 | CSVGGSTNEKLFF | TGCAGCGTTGGGGGCAGTACTAATGAAAAACTGTTTTTT
TRBJ1-5 | . | . | TRBV12-3/TRBV12-4 | CASSLRQASNQPQHF | TGTGCCAGCAGTCTAAGACAGGCAAGCAATCAGCCCCAGCATTTT
TRBJ2-2 | many | . | TRBV5-4 | CATDSPNTGELFF | TGTGCCACGGACAGTCCGAACACCGGGGAGCTGTTTTTT
TRBJ2-2 | . | TRBD2 | TRBV4-2 | CASSPGGLAGGDTGELFF | TGTGCCAGCAGCCCTGGGGGACTAGCGGGAGGGGACACCGGGGAGCTGTTTTTT
TRBJ1-5 | many | . | TRBV2 | CASGGNQPQHF | TGTGCCAGCGGGGGGAATCAGCCCCAGCATTTT
TRBJ2-3 | few | TRBD2 | TRBV7-6 | CASSPRAGTSGGAYTDTQYF | TGTGCCAGCAGCCCCCGAGCCGGGACTAGCGGGGGAGCTTACACAGATACGCAGTATTTT
TRBJ2-1 | many | TRBD2 | TRBV7-2 | CASSLGTSGRARGEQFF | TGTGCCAGCAGCTTAGGGACTAGCGGGAGGGCCAGGGGTGAGCAGTTCTTC
TRBJ1-1 | many | . | TRBV28 | CASSFLRQGYTEAFF | TGTGCCAGCAGTTTTCTTCGGCAGGGCTACACTGAAGCTTTCTTT
TRBJ2-7 | many | . | TRBV28 | CASSRQGFPYEQYF | TGTGCCAGCAGTCGCCAGGGGTTCCCCTACGAGCAGTACTTC
TRBJ2-3 | . | . | TRBV5-1 | CASSSSYTDTQYF | TGCGCCAGCAGCTCCTCCTACACAGATACGCAGTATTTT
TRBJ2-2 | few | TRBD2 | TRBV5-5 | CASSPLAGANTGELFF | TGTGCCAGCAGCCCCCTAGCGGGAGCGAACACCGGGGAGCTGTTTTTT
TRBJ2-5 | . | TRBD2 | TRBV2 | CASSARNSGGETQYF | TGTGCCAGCAGTGCAAGGAATAGCGGGGGAGAGACCCAGTACTTC
TRBJ1-5 | . | . | TRBV6-6 | CASTHRENSNQPQHF | TGTGCCAGCACCCATCGGGAAAATAGCAATCAGCCCCAGCATTTT
TRBJ2-1 | . | TRBD2 | TRBV29-1 | CSVEDWLAESEQFF | TGCAGCGTTGAAGATTGGCTAGCGGAGAGTGAGCAGTTCTTC
TRBJ2-7 | . | . | TRBV29-1 | CSAGELSYEQYF | TGCAGCGCCGGAGAACTCTCCTACGAGCAGTACTTC
TRBJ1-2 | few | . | TRBV12-3/TRBV12-4 | CASRRGILYGYTF | TGTGCCAGCAGGAGGGGTATCCTCTATGGCTACACCTTC
TRBJ2-7 | few | . | TRBV12-3/TRBV12-4 | CASSSGIYEQYF | TGTGCCAGCAGCAGCGGAATCTACGAGCAGTACTTC
TRBJ2-2 | many | . | TRBV7-2 | CASSGQIAGELFF | TGTGCCAGCAGCGGGCAAATCGCCGGGGAGCTGTTTTTT
TRBJ2-1 | many | TRBD1 | TRBV6-2/TRBV6-3 | CASSLGTGVNEQFF | TGTGCCAGCAGTCTCGGGACAGGGGTCAATGAGCAGTTCTTC
TRBJ2-7 | few | . | TRBV28 | CASSFNSEQYF | TGTGCCAGCAGTTTCAATAGTGAGCAGTACTTC
TRBJ2-5 | many | . | TRBV2 | CASSEVETQYF | TGTGCCAGCAGTGAGGTGGAGACCCAGTACTTC
TRBJ1-6 | many | TRBD1 | TRBV20-1 | CSAREGTGHYNSPLHF | TGCAGTGCTAGAGAGGGGACAGGTCACTATAATTCACCCCTCCACTTT
TRBJ1-1 | few | . | TRBV6-4 | CASSDSFGEAFF | TGTGCCAGCAGTGACTCGTTTGGTGAAGCTTTCTTT
TRBJ2-3 | few | . | TRBV19 | CASSPGLRIGDTQYF | TGTGCCAGTAGCCCCGGACTCAGGATAGGGGATACGCAGTATTTT
TRBJ2-1 | . | TRBD2 | TRBV10-1 | CASSENFGTSINEQFF | TGCGCCAGCAGTGAGAATTTCGGGACTAGCATCAATGAGCAGTTCTTC
TRBJ2-3 | many | TRBD2 | TRBV7-8 | CASSWGTSGLSTDTQYF | TGTGCCAGCAGCTGGGGGACTAGCGGATTAAGTACAGATACGCAGTATTTT
TRBJ2-7 | . | . | TRBV10-2 | CASSESGGSLEQYF | TGCGCCAGCAGTGAGTCGGGGGGTTCCCTCGAGCAGTACTTC
TRBJ2-3 | many | TRBD1 | TRBV6-6 | CASRPGQGMYTQYF | TGTGCCAGCAGGCCGGGACAGGGGATGTATACGCAGTATTTT
TRBJ2-3 | many | TRBD2 | TRBV14 | CASSQELAGTDTQYF | TGTGCCAGCAGCCAAGAACTAGCGGGAACAGATACGCAGTATTTT
TRBJ2-5 | . | . | TRBV7-2 | CASSLGRQQETQYF | TGTGCCAGCAGCTTAGGAAGGCAGCAAGAGACCCAGTACTTC
TRBJ2-5 | . | . | TRBV29-1 | CSVSTEYQETQYF | TGCAGCGTTTCAACAGAGTACCAAGAGACCCAGTACTTC
TRBJ1-2 | many | . | TRBV12-3/TRBV12-4 | CASGPREVSYGYTF | TGTGCCAGCGGCCCCAGGGAGGTTTCCTATGGCTACACCTTC
TRBJ1-1 | . | . | TRBV4-3 | CASSQDSGRNTEAFF | TGCGCCAGCAGCCAAGATTCAGGTCGGAACACTGAAGCTTTCTTT
TRBJ2-7 | few | TRBD1 | TRBV20-1 | CSASRPGQGVYEQYF | TGCAGTGCTAGCCGTCCGGGACAGGGGGTCTACGAGCAGTACTTC
TRBJ2-1 | . | . | TRBV11-2 | CASSFAHSSYNEQFF | TGTGCCAGCAGCTTTGCGCATAGCTCCTACAATGAGCAGTTCTTC
TRBJ2-7 | many | . | TRBV3-1 | CASSQVEMQYF | TGTGCCAGCAGCCAAGTTGAGATGCAGTACTTC
TRBJ2-5 | many | TRBD2 | TRBV20-1 | CSARPAGAQETQYF | TGCAGTGCTAGGCCAGCGGGGGCCCAAGAGACCCAGTACTTC
TRBJ2-3 | few | TRBD2 | TRBV7-3 | CASSAQEVAGDKDTQYF | TGTGCCAGCAGCGCCCAGGAGGTAGCGGGAGATAAAGATACGCAGTATTTT
TRBJ2-2 | few | TRBD2 | TRBV12-3/TRBV12-4 | CASSLGGGTRTGELFF | TGTGCCAGCAGTTTAGGGGGAGGGACCCGCACCGGGGAGCTGTTTTTT
TRBJ2-3 | . | . | TRBV7-2 | CASSLQTTDTQYF | TGTGCCAGCAGCTTACAGACGACAGATACGCAGTATTTT
TRBJ2-3 | many | . | TRBV18 | CASSPSSSTDTQYF | TGTGCCAGCTCACCGAGCAGCAGCACAGATACGCAGTATTTT
TRBJ2-6 | many | . | TRBV2 | CASRWRGTRGLSSGANVLTF | TGTGCCAGCAGATGGAGGGGAACCAGGGGCCTGAGCTCTGGGGCCAACGTCCTGACTTTC
TRBJ2-7 | few | . | TRBV11-2 | CASSLGSNYEQYF | TGTGCCAGCAGCTTAGGATCGAATTACGAGCAGTACTTC
TRBJ2-1 | . | . | TRBV18 | CASSPLRDSYNEQFF | TGTGCCAGCTCACCACTGAGGGACTCCTACAATGAGCAGTTCTTC
TRBJ2-3 | . | TRBD1 | TRBV6-5 | CASSHGTGAADTQYF | TGTGCCAGCAGTCACGGGACAGGGGCGGCAGATACGCAGTATTTT
TRBJ2-5 | few | . | TRBV11-2 | CASSLVNGQETQYF | TGTGCCAGCAGCTTAGTTAACGGCCAAGAGACCCAGTACTTC
TRBJ1-1 | few | . | TRBV29-1 | CSGNRDLNTEAFF | TGCAGCGGTAACCGGGACCTGAACACTGAAGCTTTCTTT
TRBJ1-1 | few | . | TRBV30 | CAWGTLSTEAFF | TGTGCCTGGGGGACCCTGAGCACTGAAGCTTTCTTT
TRBJ2-1 | many | TRBD2 | TRBV28 | CASKGREGFNEQFF | TGTGCCAGCAAGGGGCGGGAGGGCTTCAATGAGCAGTTCTTC
TRBJ1-1 | . | TRBD1 | TRBV2 | CASSAEGALPRTEAFF | TGTGCCAGCAGTGCGGAGGGGGCCCTACCGCGGACTGAAGCTTTCTTT
TRBJ2-5 | many | . | TRBV12-2 | CASRLGSRDRQETQYF | TGTGCAAGTCGCTTAGGATCCCGGGACCGACAAGAGACCCAGTACTTC
TRBJ1-6 | many | TRBD1 | TRBV27 | CASSPGDRDNSPLHF | TGTGCCAGCAGTCCGGGGGACAGAGATAATTCACCCCTCCACTTT
TRBJ1-2 | . | . | TRBV7-6 | CASSLPGALDGYTF | TGTGCCAGCAGCTTACCTGGGGCGCTTGATGGCTACACCTTC
TRBJ2-1 | few | . | TRBV19 | CASSMGAGALYNEQFF | TGTGCCAGTAGTATGGGTGCGGGCGCTCTATACAATGAGCAGTTCTTC
TRBJ2-3 | . | . | TRBV5-1 | CASSLGRKTDTQYF | TGCGCCAGCAGCTTGGGTCGGAAGACAGATACGCAGTATTTT
TRBJ2-1 | many | . | TRBV25-1 | CASSDPRGALLNEQFF | TGTGCCAGCAGTGATCCCCGGGGGGCGTTGCTTAATGAGCAGTTCTTC
TRBJ1-6 | few | . | TRBV27 | CASRRTVSYNSPLHF | TGTGCCAGCAGGCGGACCGTCTCCTATAATTCACCCCTCCACTTT
TRBJ2-3 | . | TRBD2 | TRBV14 | CASSRGGVSTDTQYF | TGTGCCAGCAGCCGGGGAGGGGTTAGCACAGATACGCAGTATTTT